This record looks at one TCR beta chain sequence and its context. The repertoire was sequenced with immunoSEQ multiplex PCR; TCRdb's copy has only in-frame clones and lacks some. The profile shows tens of thousands of clones, more than 80% of them singletons. The sample belongs to a study of blood T cell repertoires in COVID-19. About the research overall: Spain, Italy and the United States supplied samples that represented acute and convalescent COVID-19.

V lost 0 bases, J lost 6 bases, and 6 bases lay in between. This CDR3 contains 12 residues. CDR1 and CDR2 from the germline V gene are SGHTA and FQGNSA. Recruited during active infection, patients (from Seattle) were subsequently followed longitudinally. The genes are TRBV7-2 and TRBJ2-7; D is undetermined. The receptor was isolated from a woman aged 60-75 years with COVID-19, enrolled during active disease. Input material: peripheral blood. The CDR3 DNA is TGTGCCAGCAGCTTAGCCGTCTCCGAGCAGTACTTC. Its translation is CASSLAVSEQYF. Looking up the rest from reference TRBV7-2 and TRBJ2-7 gives the full variable domain: GAGVSQSPSNKVTEKGKDVELRCDPISGHTALYWYRQSLGQGLEFLIYFQGNSAPDKSGLPSDRFSAERTGGSVSTLTIQRTQQEDSAVYLCASSLAVSEQYFGPGTRLTVT.